This T cell receptor (beta chain) comes out of a study of blood T cell repertoires in COVID-19. Study summary: Acute and convalescent COVID-19 specimens originated in the United States, Italy and Spain.

Sequencing used immunoSEQ multiplex PCR; TCRdb keeps in-frame clones, though not all of them. The sample lists about 120,000 clones, about 83% occurring once. The sample comprised peripheral blood. The receptor was isolated from a woman aged 45-65 years with acute or convalescent COVID-19.

CDR3 sequence reads: CASSQGVGANYGYTF. In DNA, the CDR3 is TGTGCCAGCAGCCAAGGAGTAGGGGCTAACTATGGCTACACCTTC. The chain combines TRBV3-1 (or the pseudogene TRBV3-2) with TRBJ1-2; possibly TRBD1 for D (5 bases). Trimming pared 1 base from V and 0 bases from J, leaving 9 bases between. The CDR3 has 15 amino acids. Germline V gives CDR1 LGHDT, CDR2 YNNKEL (reference sequence).